A selection of T cell receptor beta chains follows, all from one sample in a study of T cell changes during pregnancy in multiple sclerosis. Method: immunoSEQ multiplex PCR; TCRdb's copy keeps in-frame clones and lacks some. The sample lists under 85,000 clones, roughly 88% occurring once. Sequences were derived from peripheral blood, sampled after pregnancy. The source of these receptors is a female donor in good health, enrolled as a control in a pregnancy study. The conserved cysteine and the conserved F or W are not part of the CDR3 here. The size of a clone is reported for some rows only, either as once, few or many, or as a class for expanded clones.

j_call	clone_size	v_call	cdr3_aa
TRBJ2-3	NA	TRBV9	ASSTDRRLAATDTQY
TRBJ2-7	NA	TRBV30	AWELNTGSEQY
TRBJ2-6	NA	TRBV19	ASSVGVTGANVLT
TRBJ2-5	NA	TRBV9	ASSIGGSGGPEETQY
TRBJ2-5	NA	TRBV2	ASSSQTGNQETQY
TRBJ2-6	NA	TRBV6-5	ASRGKGSGANVLT
TRBJ2-1	NA	TRBV4-2	ASSQDKVGGGRGEQF
TRBJ2-7	NA	TRBV30	AWMRGLAGGGSYEQY
TRBJ2-1	NA	TRBV18	ASYGQEGAYNEQF
TRBJ1-1	NA	TRBV7-9	ASSLSDRAYTEAF
TRBJ1-1	NA	TRBV19	ASREGGTNTEAF
TRBJ1-4	NA	TRBV6-1	ASGGQGFNEKLF
TRBJ2-7	NA	TRBV6-6	ASSFDAGTGMQY
TRBJ2-2	NA	TRBV9	ASTSTPRNRGLGELF
TRBJ1-4	few	TRBV30	AWNRGLGEKLF
TRBJ1-1	NA	TRBV6-6	ASSSTGRNTEAF
TRBJ1-2	NA	TRBV30	AWRSEEAFYGYT
TRBJ1-1	NA	TRBV6-4	ASRGSGVGTEAF
TRBJ2-7	NA	TRBV20-1	SATEGAVQY
TRBJ1-1	NA	TRBV27	ASSLGQNTEAF
TRBJ1-1	few	TRBV6-5	ASSYSRNTEAF
TRBJ1-1	NA	TRBV27	ASRTLTGSTEAF
TRBJ2-6	NA	TRBV5-8	ASSPIYRSGANVLT
TRBJ1-5	once	TRBV11-3	ASSLNYSNQPQH
TRBJ2-1	NA	TRBV2	ASSDSWAKNNEQF
TRBJ1-1	NA	TRBV18	ASSRGQPNTEAF
TRBJ1-5	NA	TRBV10-3	AISESGGRGQPQH
TRBJ2-7	NA	TRBV2	ASSEEGGPVSYEQY
TRBJ2-1	NA	TRBV7-2	ASSSNVFRNEQF
TRBJ1-1	NA	TRBV20-1	SATGNEAF
TRBJ2-3	NA	TRBV29-1	SVARQTSTDTQY
TRBJ2-3	NA	TRBV30	AWSFAGGLVGTQY
TRBJ1-2	NA	TRBV30	AWSGDSLNYGYT
TRBJ1-2	NA	TRBV5-6	ASSTGTGNLYGYT
TRBJ2-5	NA	TRBV19	ASGPVLATGETQY
TRBJ1-6	NA	TRBV18	ASSTEGQGNSPLH
TRBJ1-5	NA	TRBV2	ASRDRTGFQPQH
TRBJ1-1	few	TRBV5-8	ASSRTRGVTEAF
TRBJ1-5	NA	TRBV6-1	ASSESGGPQPQH
TRBJ2-2	NA	TRBV5-4	ASSLMTVLGTGELF
TRBJ1-5	NA	TRBV27	ASSFGGWNQPQH
TRBJ2-3	NA	TRBV29-1	SVGTRGTDTQY
TRBJ1-5	NA	TRBV13	ASSLGGATGGQPQH
TRBJ2-5	NA	TRBV7-9	ASSSGDYQETQY
TRBJ2-7	NA	TRBV19	ASSITGTGFSYEQY
TRBJ2-5	NA	TRBV30	AWGRDYSETQY
TRBJ2-4	NA	TRBV2	ASSEGQVWAGNIQY
TRBJ1-2	NA	TRBV2	ASSEGQGSYGYT
TRBJ2-5	once	TRBV7-2	ASSLALSLAGGRSGETQY
TRBJ2-2	NA	TRBV11-2	ASSLELAGGNGELF
TRBJ1-4	NA	TRBV19	ASSMVREKLF
TRBJ1-6	NA	TRBV5-6	ASSLATADSPLH